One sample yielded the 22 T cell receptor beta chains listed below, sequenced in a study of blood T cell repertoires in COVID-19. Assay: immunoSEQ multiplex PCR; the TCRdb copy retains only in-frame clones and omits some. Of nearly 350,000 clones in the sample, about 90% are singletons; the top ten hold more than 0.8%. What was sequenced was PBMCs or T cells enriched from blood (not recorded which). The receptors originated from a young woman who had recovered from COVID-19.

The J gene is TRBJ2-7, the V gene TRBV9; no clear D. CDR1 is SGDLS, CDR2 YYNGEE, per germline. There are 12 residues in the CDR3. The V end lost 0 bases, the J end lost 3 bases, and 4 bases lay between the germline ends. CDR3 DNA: TGTGCCAGCAGCGTAGACTTCTACGAGCAGTACTTC. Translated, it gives CASSVDFYEQYF.

The CDR3 nucleotides read TGTGCCAGCAGTTTACAGGGCGGTCAGCCCCAGCATTTT. Encoded protein: CASSLQGGQPQHF. This sequence joins TRBV28 and TRBJ1-5, with a possible D match to TRBD1 (5 bases). Trimming took 2 bases from V and 6 from J, leaving 8 bases between them. CDR1 and CDR2 from the germline V gene are MDHEN and SYDVKM. This CDR3 contains 13 residues.

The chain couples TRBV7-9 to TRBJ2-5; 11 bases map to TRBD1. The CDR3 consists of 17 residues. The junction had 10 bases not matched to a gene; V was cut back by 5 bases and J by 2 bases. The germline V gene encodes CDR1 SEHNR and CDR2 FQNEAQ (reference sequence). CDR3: CASSAYIGTGGQETQYF. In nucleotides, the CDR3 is TGTGCCAGCAGCGCCTATATCGGGACAGGGGGACAAGAGACCCAGTACTTC.

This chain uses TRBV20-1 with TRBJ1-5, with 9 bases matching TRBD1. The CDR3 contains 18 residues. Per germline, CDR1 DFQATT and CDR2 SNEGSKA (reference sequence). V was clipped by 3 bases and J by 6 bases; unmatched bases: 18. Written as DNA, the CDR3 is TGCAGTGCTAGTGATTTGGGCCGGACAGGGGTATCTAGTCAGCCCCAGCATTTT. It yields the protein CSASDLGRTGVSSQPQHF.

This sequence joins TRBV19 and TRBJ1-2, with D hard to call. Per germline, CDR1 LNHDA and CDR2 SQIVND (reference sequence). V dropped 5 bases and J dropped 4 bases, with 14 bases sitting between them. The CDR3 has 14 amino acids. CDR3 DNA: TGTGCCAGTAGTCCCAGGAAGTCTACCTATGGCTACACCTTC. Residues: CASSPRKSTYGYTF.

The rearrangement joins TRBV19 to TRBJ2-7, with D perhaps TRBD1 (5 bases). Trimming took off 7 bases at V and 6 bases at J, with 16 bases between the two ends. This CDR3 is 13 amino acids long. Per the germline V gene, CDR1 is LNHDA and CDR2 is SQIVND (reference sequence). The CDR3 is CASTPRQGGEQYF. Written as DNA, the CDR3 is TGTGCCAGTACCCCGAGGCAGGGTGGCGAGCAGTACTTC.

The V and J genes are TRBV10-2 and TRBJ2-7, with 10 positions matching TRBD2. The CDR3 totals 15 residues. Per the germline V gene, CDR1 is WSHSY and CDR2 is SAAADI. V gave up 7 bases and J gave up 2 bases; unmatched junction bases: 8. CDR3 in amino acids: CASNHGLAGAYEQYF. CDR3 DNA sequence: TGCGCCAGCAACCATGGGCTAGCGGGGGCCTACGAGCAGTACTTC.

CDR3 DNA: TGCGCCAGCAGCCCCACAGGGGGCCTAACTTTCACTGAAGCTTTCTTT. It is translated as CASSPTGGLTFTEAFF. The chain is built from TRBV5-1 and TRBJ1-1; 9 bases agree with TRBD1. This CDR3 region has 16 residues. Germline V CDR1 and CDR2: SGHRS, YFSETQ. V gave up 4 bases and J gave up 4 bases; unmatched junction bases: 11.

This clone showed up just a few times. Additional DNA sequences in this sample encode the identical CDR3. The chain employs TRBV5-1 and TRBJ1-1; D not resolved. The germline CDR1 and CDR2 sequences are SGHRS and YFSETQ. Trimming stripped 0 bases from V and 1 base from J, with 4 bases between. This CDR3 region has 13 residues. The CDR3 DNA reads TGCGCCAGCAGCTTGGCAGGGAACACTGAAGCTTTCTTT. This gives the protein CASSLAGNTEAFF.

Here the CDR3 reads CASSPAGGETQYF. The DNA for the CDR3 is TGCGCCAGCAGCCCGGCAGGGGGCGAGACCCAGTACTTC. The rearrangement links TRBV5-1 to TRBJ2-5; 8 nucleotides align to TRBD1. J lost 5 bases, V lost 4 bases, and 4 bases had no gene match. The CDR3 extends over 13 amino acids. The germline CDR1 and CDR2 sequences are SGHRS and YFSETQ.

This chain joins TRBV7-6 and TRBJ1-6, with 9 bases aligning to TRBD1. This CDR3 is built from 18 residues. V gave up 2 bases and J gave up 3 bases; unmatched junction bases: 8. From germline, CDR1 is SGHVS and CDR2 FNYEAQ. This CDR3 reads CASSLLGEDRGYNSPLHF. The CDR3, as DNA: TGTGCCAGCAGCTTACTCGGAGAGGACAGGGGCTATAATTCACCCCTCCACTTT. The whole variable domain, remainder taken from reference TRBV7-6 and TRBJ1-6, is GAGVSQSPRYKVTKRGQDVALRCDPISGHVSLYWYRQALGQGPEFLTYFNYEAQQDKSGLPNDRFSAERPEGSISTLTIQRTEQRDSAMYRCASSLLGEDRGYNSPLHFGNGTRLTVT.

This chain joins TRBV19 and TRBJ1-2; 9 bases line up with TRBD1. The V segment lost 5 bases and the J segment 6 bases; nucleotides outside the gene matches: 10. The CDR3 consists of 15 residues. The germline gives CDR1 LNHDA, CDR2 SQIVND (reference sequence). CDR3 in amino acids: CASSFPGQGADGYTF. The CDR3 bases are TGTGCCAGTAGTTTTCCGGGACAGGGAGCGGATGGCTACACCTTC.

Written as DNA, the CDR3 is TGTGCCAGCAGCTTCCAGGGGAACGGAAACACCATATATTTT. It yields the protein CASSFQGNGNTIYF. This chain connects TRBV5-4 to TRBJ1-3, with TRBD1 as a possible D gene (6 bases). Trimming took 2 bases from V and 4 from J, leaving 10 bases between them. Germline V gene sequence: CDR1 SGHNT, CDR2 YYREEE (reference sequence). The CDR3 consists of 14 residues.

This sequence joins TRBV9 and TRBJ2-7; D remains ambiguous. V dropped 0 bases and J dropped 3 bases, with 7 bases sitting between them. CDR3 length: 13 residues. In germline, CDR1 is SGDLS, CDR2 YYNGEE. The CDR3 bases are TGTGCCAGCAGCGTAGCTCCTAACTACGAGCAGTACTTC. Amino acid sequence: CASSVAPNYEQYF.

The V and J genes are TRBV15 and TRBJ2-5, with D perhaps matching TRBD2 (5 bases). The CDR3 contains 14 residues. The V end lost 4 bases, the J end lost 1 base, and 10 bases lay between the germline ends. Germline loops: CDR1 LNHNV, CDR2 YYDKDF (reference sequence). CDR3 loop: CATSTAGVQETQYF. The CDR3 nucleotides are TGTGCCACCAGCACGGCGGGCGTCCAAGAGACCCAGTACTTC.

The CDR3 spells CASSPRLGLAGGRDTQYF. As DNA, the CDR3 is TGTGCCAGCAGCCCTCGGTTGGGACTAGCGGGGGGGAGGGATACGCAGTATTTT. The genes are TRBV7-8 and TRBJ2-3, with 16 bases fitting TRBD2. From germline, CDR1 is SGHVS and CDR2 FQNEAQ. V lost 5 bases, J lost 6 bases, and 11 bases stayed unmatched. This CDR3 contains 18 residues.

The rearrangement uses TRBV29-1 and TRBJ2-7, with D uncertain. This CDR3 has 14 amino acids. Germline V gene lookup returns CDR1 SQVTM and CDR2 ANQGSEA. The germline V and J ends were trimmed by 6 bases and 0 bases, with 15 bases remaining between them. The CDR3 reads CSVRKTTSSYEQYF. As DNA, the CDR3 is TGCAGCGTCCGAAAAACAACAAGCTCCTACGAGCAGTACTTC.

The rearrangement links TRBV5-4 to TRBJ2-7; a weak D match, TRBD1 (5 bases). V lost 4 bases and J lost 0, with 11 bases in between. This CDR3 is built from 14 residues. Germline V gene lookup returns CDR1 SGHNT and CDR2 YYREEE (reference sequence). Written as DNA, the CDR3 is TGTGCCAGCAGCCGATTTCAGGGCTCCTACGAGCAGTACTTC. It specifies CASSRFQGSYEQYF.

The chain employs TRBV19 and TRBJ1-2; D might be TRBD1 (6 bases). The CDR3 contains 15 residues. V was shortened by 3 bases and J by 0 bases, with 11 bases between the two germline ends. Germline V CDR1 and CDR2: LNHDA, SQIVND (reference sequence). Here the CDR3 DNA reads TGTGCCAGTAGTATTTCAGGGGAACCTAACTATGGCTACACCTTC. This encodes CASSISGEPNYGYTF.

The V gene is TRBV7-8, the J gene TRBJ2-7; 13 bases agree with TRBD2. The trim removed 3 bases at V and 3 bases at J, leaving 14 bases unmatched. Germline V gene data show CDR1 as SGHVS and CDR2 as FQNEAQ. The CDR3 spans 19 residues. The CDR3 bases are TGTGCCAGCAGCTTTCGGTCTCCGGGACTAGCGGGGCCACGCTACGAGCAGTACTTC. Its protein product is CASSFRSPGLAGPRYEQYF. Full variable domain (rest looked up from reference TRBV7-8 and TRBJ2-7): GAGVSQSPRYKVAKRGQDVALRCDPISGHVSLFWYQQALGQGPEFLTYFQNEAQLDKSGLPSDRFFAERPEGSVSTLKIQRTQQEDSAVYLCASSFRSPGLAGPRYEQYFGPGTRLTVT.

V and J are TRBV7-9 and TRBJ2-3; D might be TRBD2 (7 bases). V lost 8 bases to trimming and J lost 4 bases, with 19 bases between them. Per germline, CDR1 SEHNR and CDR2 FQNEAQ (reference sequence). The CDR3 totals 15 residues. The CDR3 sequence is CASRTGGGFADTQYF. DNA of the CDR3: TGTGCCAGCCGAACGGGGGGCGGGTTCGCAGATACGCAGTATTTT.

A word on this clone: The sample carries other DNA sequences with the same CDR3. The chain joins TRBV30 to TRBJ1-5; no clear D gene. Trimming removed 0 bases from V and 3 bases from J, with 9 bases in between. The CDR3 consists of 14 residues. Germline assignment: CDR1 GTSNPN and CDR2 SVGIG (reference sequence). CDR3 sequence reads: CAWSVSGNNQPQHF. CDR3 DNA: TGTGCCTGGAGTGTATCGGGAAACAATCAGCCCCAGCATTTT.